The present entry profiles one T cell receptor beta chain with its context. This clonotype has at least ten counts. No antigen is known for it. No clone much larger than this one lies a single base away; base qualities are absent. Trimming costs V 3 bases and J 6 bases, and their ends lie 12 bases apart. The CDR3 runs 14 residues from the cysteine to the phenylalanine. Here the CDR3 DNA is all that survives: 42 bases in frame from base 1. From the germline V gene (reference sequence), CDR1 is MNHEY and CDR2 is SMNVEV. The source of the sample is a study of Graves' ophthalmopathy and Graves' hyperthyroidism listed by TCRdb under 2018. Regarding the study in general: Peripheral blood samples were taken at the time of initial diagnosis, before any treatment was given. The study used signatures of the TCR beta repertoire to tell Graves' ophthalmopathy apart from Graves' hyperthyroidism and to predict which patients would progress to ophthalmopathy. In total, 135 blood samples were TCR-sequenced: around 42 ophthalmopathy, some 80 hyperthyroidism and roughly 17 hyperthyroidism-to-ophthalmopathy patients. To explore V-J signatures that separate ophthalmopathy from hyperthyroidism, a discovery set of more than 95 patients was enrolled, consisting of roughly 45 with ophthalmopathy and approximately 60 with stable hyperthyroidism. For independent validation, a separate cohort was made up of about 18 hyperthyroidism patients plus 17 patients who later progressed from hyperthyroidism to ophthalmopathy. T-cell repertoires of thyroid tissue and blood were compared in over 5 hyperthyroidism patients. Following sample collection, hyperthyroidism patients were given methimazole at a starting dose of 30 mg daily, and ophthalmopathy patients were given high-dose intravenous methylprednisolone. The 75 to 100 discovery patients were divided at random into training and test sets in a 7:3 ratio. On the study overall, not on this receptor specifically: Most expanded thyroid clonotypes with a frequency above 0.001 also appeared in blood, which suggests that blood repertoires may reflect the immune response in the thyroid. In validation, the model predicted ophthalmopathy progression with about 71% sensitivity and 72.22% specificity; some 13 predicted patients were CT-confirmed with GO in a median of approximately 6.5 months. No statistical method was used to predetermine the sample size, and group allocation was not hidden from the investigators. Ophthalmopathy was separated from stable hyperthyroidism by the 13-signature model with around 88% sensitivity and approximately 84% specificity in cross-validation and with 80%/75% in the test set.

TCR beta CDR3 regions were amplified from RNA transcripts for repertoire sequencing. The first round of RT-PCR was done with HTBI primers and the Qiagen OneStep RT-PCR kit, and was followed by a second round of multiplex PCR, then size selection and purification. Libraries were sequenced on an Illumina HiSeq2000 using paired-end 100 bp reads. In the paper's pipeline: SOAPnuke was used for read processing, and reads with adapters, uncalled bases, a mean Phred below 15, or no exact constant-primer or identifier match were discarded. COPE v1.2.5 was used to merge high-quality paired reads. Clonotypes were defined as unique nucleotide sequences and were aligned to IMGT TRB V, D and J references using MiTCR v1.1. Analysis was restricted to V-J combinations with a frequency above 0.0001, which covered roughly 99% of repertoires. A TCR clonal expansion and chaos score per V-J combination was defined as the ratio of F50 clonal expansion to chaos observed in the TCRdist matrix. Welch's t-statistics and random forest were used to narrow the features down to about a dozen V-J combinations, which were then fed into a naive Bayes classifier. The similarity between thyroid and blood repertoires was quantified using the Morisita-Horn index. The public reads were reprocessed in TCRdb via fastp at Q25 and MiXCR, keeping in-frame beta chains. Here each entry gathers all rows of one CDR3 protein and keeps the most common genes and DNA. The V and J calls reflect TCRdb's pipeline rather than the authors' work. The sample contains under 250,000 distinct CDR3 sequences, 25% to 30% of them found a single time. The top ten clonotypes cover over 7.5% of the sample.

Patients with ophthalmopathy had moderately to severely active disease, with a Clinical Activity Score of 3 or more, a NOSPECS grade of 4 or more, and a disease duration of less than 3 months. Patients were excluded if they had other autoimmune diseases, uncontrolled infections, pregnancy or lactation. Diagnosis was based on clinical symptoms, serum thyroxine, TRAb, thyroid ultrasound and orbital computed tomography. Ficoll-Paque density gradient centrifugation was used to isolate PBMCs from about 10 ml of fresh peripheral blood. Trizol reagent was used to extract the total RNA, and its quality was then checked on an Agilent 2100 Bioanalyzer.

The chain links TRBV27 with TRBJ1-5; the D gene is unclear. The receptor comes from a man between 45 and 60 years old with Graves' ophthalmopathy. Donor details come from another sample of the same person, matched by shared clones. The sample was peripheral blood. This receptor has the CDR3 CASSFWGLGQPQHF. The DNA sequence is TGTGCCAGCAGTTTCTGGGGTCTCGGTCAGCCCCAGCATTTT.